The 19 T cell receptor beta chains given below trace back to one sample, sequenced in a study of regulatory T cells in long-lasting Graves disease (dated by TCRdb to about 2021). The library relied on multiplex PCR. Sequencing was performed on an Illumina HiSeq 4000. CDR3 regions were amplified by Arm-PCR with iRepertoire HTBI primers to construct TCR beta libraries. TCRdb applied fastp at Q25 and MiXCR to the public reads, then kept only in-frame beta chains. Each record represents a unique CDR3 protein, reported with the most common genes and DNA among its rows. This sample comprises about 530,000 distinct CDR3 sequences, around 16% of them detected only once. The ten biggest clones cover approximately 25% of the sample. The time point tag for this specimen amounts to: newly diagnosed GD, antithyroid drugs for less than 3 months. For both TCR sequencing and RNA sequencing, RNA was extracted from PBMCs in TRIzol.

Another study also made use of these data, one on T cells in Graves' hyperthyroidism and ophthalmopathy.

This specimen consisted of peripheral blood mononuclear cells (PBMCs), obtained at new diagnosis, from a patient treated with antithyroid drugs. Receptor source: a woman aged 35-60 years with Graves disease. Donor details come from another sample of the same person, matched by shared clones.

There are a few counts of this clonotype. V gene TRBV19 combines with J gene TRBJ2-3; TRBD1 matches at 10 bases. The junction had 9 bases not matched to a gene; V was cut back by 5 bases and J by 4 bases. The CDR3 loop spans 16 amino acids. Germline CDR1 LNHDA, CDR2 SQIVND (reference sequence). CDR3 sequence reads: CASSSLGQGLADTQYF. DNA of the CDR3: TGTGCCAGTAGTTCCCTGGGACAGGGGTTGGCAGATACGCAGTATTTT.

At least ten counts were recorded for this clonotype. This rearrangement joins TRBV2 to TRBJ1-6; 8 bases match TRBD1. This CDR3 has 15 residues. CDR1 SNHLY and CDR2 FYNNEI come from the germline V gene. V shed 6 bases, J shed 6 bases, and the junction held 7 bases outside the gene matches. Here the CDR3 DNA reads TGTGCCAGCAGCGCCGACAGGGGTGGTAATTCACCCCTCCACTTT. It encodes CASSADRGGNSPLHF.

Many counts were recorded for this clonotype. This chain uses TRBV11-2 with TRBJ2-3, with TRBD1 identical over 7 bases. Germline CDR1 and CDR2: SGHAT and FQNNGV. The CDR3 contains 15 residues. V dropped 5 bases and J dropped 2; count of bases not matched to a gene: 7. The CDR3 nucleotides are TGTGCCAGCAGCAGGACAGGCGATACCACAGATACGCAGTATTTT. The encoded protein is CASSRTGDTTDTQYF.

Turning to this clonotype: A far larger clone differs by one base, so this is likely a read error. J is TRBJ2-3 and V is TRBV11-3; weak D call: TRBD1 (5 bases). The germline gives CDR1 SGHNT, CDR2 YENEEA. This CDR3 is 14 amino acids long. CDR3: CASSLVTGTDTQCF. CDR3 DNA sequence: TGTGCCAGCAGCTTAGTCACAGGCACAGATACGCAGTGTTTT.

The chain links TRBV12-3 or TRBV12-4 to TRBJ1-3, with 10 bases fitting TRBD1. The V and J ends lost 6 bases and 4 bases, in that order; junction bases with no gene match: 6. The CDR3 runs 15 residues. CDR3 region: CASSPDRGRGNTIYF. The CDR3 region has the DNA TGTGCCAGCAGCCCCGACAGGGGGCGCGGAAACACCATATATTTT.

At least ten counts were recorded for this clonotype. J is TRBJ1-4 and V is TRBV6-1; no reliable D call. There are 14 residues in the CDR3. The V end was cut by 6 bases, the J end by 0 bases, with 8 bases between. CDR1 and CDR2 from the germline V gene are MNHNS and SASEGT. The CDR3 loop is CASRKPATNEKLFF. The CDR3, as DNA: TGTGCCAGCAGAAAACCTGCAACTAATGAAAAACTGTTTTTT.

This clonotype was seen many times. The chain has TRBV12-3 or TRBV12-4 and TRBJ1-2; weak D call: TRBD1 (5 bases). The CDR3 covers 14 residues. Trimming left V 3 bases short and J 4 bases short, with 12 bases between. The CDR3 DNA is TGTGCCAGCAGTTTGGACCGAGGGGTCTATGGCTACACCTTC. This codes for CASSLDRGVYGYTF.

The sample holds many counts of this clonotype. J is TRBJ2-7 and V is TRBV2, with D tentatively TRBD1 (6 bases). Germline V gene sequence: CDR1 SNHLY, CDR2 FYNNEI. Between the trimmed V and J ends, which lost 6 bases and 3 bases, there was a span of 12 bases. CDR3 length: 13 residues. The CDR3 nucleotides read TGTGCCAGCAGCCGTACAGGGATCTACGAGCAGTACTTC. It translates to CASSRTGIYEQYF.

This clonotype was seen repeatedly, ten times or more. V gene TRBV30 combines with J gene TRBJ2-5, with D possibly being TRBD1 (5 bases). Germline CDR1 is GTSNPN and CDR2 is SVGIG (reference sequence). CDR3 length equals 14 residues. V was pared by 2 bases and J by 4 bases, with 14 bases between. The CDR3 DNA reads TGTGCCTGGAGTTGGGCAGGGCCTGGAGAGACCCAGTACTTC. Its protein product is CAWSWAGPGETQYF.

This clonotype has a handful of counts. The chain employs TRBV29-1 and TRBJ2-7; D possibly matches TRBD1 or TRBD2 (5 bases each). V was shortened by 6 bases and J by 3 bases, with 15 bases between the two germline ends. The CDR3 length is 13 residues. Germline V CDR1 and CDR2: SQVTM, ANQGSEA. CDR3 sequence reads: CSVGVWGNYEQYF. The CDR3, as DNA: TGCAGCGTCGGGGTCTGGGGGAACTACGAGCAGTACTTC.

This clonotype was observed a single time. The rearrangement links TRBV29-1 to TRBJ2-1; unclear D gene. The CDR3 is made up of 13 amino acids. Trimming pared 1 base from V and 7 bases from J, leaving 11 bases between. The germline V gene has CDR1 SQVTM and CDR2 ANQGSEA. CDR3 amino acids: CSVEVHPGNEQFF. The CDR3 DNA follows: TGCAGCGTTGAAGTTCACCCCGGGAATGAGCAGTTCTTC.

This clonotype showed up many times. This chain connects TRBV7-8 to TRBJ1-5; TRBD1 is a possible D gene (5 bases). Germline V gene sequence: CDR1 SGHVS, CDR2 FQNEAQ. The CDR3 has 16 amino acids. V was pared by 4 bases and J by 1 base, with 14 bases between. CDR3 sequence: CASSSLGVRSNQPQHF. In DNA, the CDR3 is TGTGCCAGCAGCTCCCTGGGGGTCCGGAGCAATCAGCCCCAGCATTTT.

V is TRBV6-5 and J is TRBJ2-5; TRBD2 is a possible D gene (5 bases). Germline V CDR1 and CDR2: MNHEY, SVGAGI. With 2 bases removed from V and 2 bases from J, the gap between germline ends came to 6 bases. This CDR3 spans 13 amino acids. The CDR3 sequence is CASSYGRQETQYF. Written as DNA, the CDR3 is TGTGCCAGCAGTTACGGGAGACAAGAGACCCAGTACTTC.

The V call is TRBV18, the J call TRBJ1-1, with 11 bases that match TRBD1. This CDR3 contains 19 residues. CDR1 is KGHSH, CDR2 LQKENI, per germline. The J segment lost 5 bases and the V segment lost 3 bases, leaving 17 bases of the junction unmatched. The CDR3 region is CASSPIEVGQGALGTEAFF. DNA for the CDR3: TGTGCCAGCTCACCTATAGAGGTCGGACAGGGGGCGCTGGGAACTGAAGCTTTCTTT.

This clonotype was found many times. The chain recombines TRBV28 with TRBJ1-1, with D perhaps matching TRBD1 (5 bases). Germline loops: CDR1 MDHEN, CDR2 SYDVKM. Trimming stripped 10 bases from V and 9 bases from J, with 18 bases between. The CDR3 loop spans 12 amino acids. The CDR3 nucleotides read TGTGCCACCGCGGGACCGACCCGGAAAGCTTTCTTT. It codes for CATAGPTRKAFF.

This clonotype was counted at least ten times. The CDR3 DNA reads TGTGCCAGCAGAAGGACAGGGAATGGTCAGCCCCAGCATTTT. Translation: CASRRTGNGQPQHF. The chain recombines TRBV6-2 or TRBV6-3 with TRBJ1-5, with 8 bases that match TRBD1. This CDR3 is built from 14 residues. Germline values: CDR1 MNHEY, CDR2 SVGEGT. V trimming: 6 bases; J trimming: 6 bases; junction bases outside the gene matches: 7.

In its sample, this clonotype was seen many times. The V and J genes are TRBV20-1 and TRBJ1-6; D not certain. V was clipped by 3 bases and J by 7 bases, with 13 bases between them. The CDR3 has 14 residues. CDR1 is DFQATT and CDR2 is SNEGSKA in the germline V gene (reference sequence). CDR3 sequence: CSARVTLGNSPLHF. CDR3 bases: TGCAGTGCTAGGGTAACCTTGGGGAATTCACCCCTCCACTTT.

Comments on this clonotype: A clone one base away is much larger, so this may be a read error. This chain links TRBV6-2 or TRBV6-3 with TRBJ1-6, with D uncertain. From germline, CDR1 is MNHEY and CDR2 SVGEGT. Trimming took off 8 bases at V and 11 bases at J, with 22 bases between the two ends. The CDR3 runs to 15 residues. The DNA for the CDR3 is TGTGCCAGCGGAGAACTTAAGGGTTACAAGGCACCCCTCCACTTT. Its protein is CASGELKGYKAPLHF.

This clonotype was counted many times. J is TRBJ2-3 and V is TRBV2, with 8 bases lining up with TRBD1. This CDR3 is built from 15 residues. Trimming took 5 bases from V and 2 from J; bases not matched to a gene: 6. The germline CDR1 and CDR2 sequences are SNHLY and FYNNEI. CDR3 nucleotides: TGTGCCAGCAGTCGACAGGGGAGAAACACAGATACGCAGTATTTT. Translating gives CASSRQGRNTDTQYF.